This entry lists 7 T cell receptor beta chains sequenced from one sample in a study of chemoradiotherapy in HPV16-positive cancers (dated by TCRdb to between 2021 and 2023). The library was generated by the immunoSEQ multiplex PCR assay. TCRdb's version of the immuneACCESS table is confined to in-frame rearrangements and falls short of the full clone set. An unresolved V gene accounts for under half of the shortfall where checked; the remainder is of unknown origin. Within this sample are around 4,000 clones, with around 70% of them counted one time only. Jointly, the top ten make up 8% to 9.5% of the sample. The material was tumor tissue, obtained from a patient who underwent chemoradiotherapy. All receptors come from a human donor with HPV-associated anogenital cancer.

This chain connects TRBV2 to TRBJ1-5, with 9 bases that match TRBD1. V shed 8 bases and J 7 bases; nucleotides not matched to a gene: 12. Germline V gene sequence: CDR1 SNHLY, CDR2 FYNNEI. The CDR3 contains 15 residues. CDR3: CASVGSRDRAQPQHF. As DNA, the CDR3 is TGTGCCAGCGTTGGAAGCCGGGACAGGGCCCAGCCCCAGCATTTT.

The CDR3 DNA follows: TGCGCCAGCAGCGCAACTAGCGGATCCTACGAGCAGTACTTC. This gives the protein CASSATSGSYEQYF. The chain is built from TRBV4-1 and TRBJ2-7, with 8 bases identical to TRBD2. This CDR3 spans 14 amino acids. The germline V gene has CDR1 MGHRA and CDR2 YSYEKL. Losses at the gene ends were 5 bases for V and 1 base for J; bases not matched to a gene: 4.

The J gene is TRBJ2-3, the V gene TRBV7-9; 9 bases are shared with TRBD1. The germline CDR1 and CDR2 sequences are SEHNR and FQNEAQ (reference sequence). The CDR3 runs 16 residues. Trimming at V came to 7 bases and at J to 2 bases, leaving 10 bases not matched to a gene. CDR3 region: CASTPGTGSLTDTQYF. DNA for the CDR3: TGTGCCAGCACTCCGGGGACAGGGAGCCTCACAGATACGCAGTATTTT. Based on the CDR3 plus reference TRBV7-9 and TRBJ2-3, the full variable domain is DTGVSQNPRHKITKRGQNVTFRCDPISEHNRLYWYRQTLGQGPEFLTYFQNEAQLEKSRLLSDRFSAERPKGSFSTLEIQRTEQGDSAMYLCASTPGTGSLTDTQYFGPGTRLTVL.

This clone was observed once. The J gene is TRBJ2-7, the V gene TRBV6-1; 11 bases fit TRBD1. The length of the CDR3 is 15 residues. The V segment lost 6 bases and the J segment 2 bases; nucleotides outside the gene matches: 6. Germline V CDR1 and CDR2: MNHNS, SASEGT. The CDR3 DNA follows: TGTGCCAGCAGGCCCGGACAGGGGGCTACCTACGAGCAGTACTTC. It translates to CASRPGQGATYEQYF.

The CDR3, as DNA: TGTGCCAGTATCGCTACAACAGGCCCTCAGCCCCAGCATTTT. This encodes CASIATTGPQPQHF. The rearrangement uses TRBV19 and TRBJ1-5; TRBD1 might be the D (5 bases). Trimming took 7 bases from V and 6 from J, leaving 16 bases between them. Germline V gene sequence: CDR1 LNHDA, CDR2 SQIVND (reference sequence). This CDR3 is built from 14 residues.

By frequency in the sample, this clone is large. The chain is built from TRBV7-9 and TRBJ2-7, with 9 bases aligning to TRBD1. V lost 4 bases to trimming and J lost 2 bases; unmatched junction nucleotides: 12. The CDR3 length is 17 residues. The germline gives CDR1 SEHNR, CDR2 FQNEAQ (reference sequence). CDR3 sequence: CASSSDWGTGFPYEQYF. The CDR3 nucleotides read TGTGCCAGCAGCTCAGATTGGGGGACAGGGTTCCCCTACGAGCAGTACTTC. Drawing the rest from reference TRBV7-9 and TRBJ2-7, the complete variable domain is DTGVSQNPRHKITKRGQNVTFRCDPISEHNRLYWYRQTLGQGPEFLTYFQNEAQLEKSRLLSDRFSAERPKGSFSTLEIQRTEQGDSAMYLCASSSDWGTGFPYEQYFGPGTRLTVT.

J is TRBJ2-3 and V is TRBV11-3; D is unresolved. This CDR3 has 13 amino acids. Trimming stripped 3 bases from V and 2 bases from J, with 6 bases between. The germline V gene encodes CDR1 SGHNT and CDR2 YENEEA. The CDR3, as DNA: TGTGCCAGCAGCTTTGGGAACACAGATACGCAGTATTTT. It codes for CASSFGNTDTQYF.